A selection of T cell receptor beta chains follows, all from one sample in a study of blood T cell repertoires in COVID-19. TCRdb keeps only in-frame clones here, not all; method: immunoSEQ multiplex PCR. The data hold hundreds of thousands of clones, with roughly nine tenths observed a single time. The sequencing sample was made of peripheral blood. These receptors were obtained from a man between 18 and 35 years old with COVID-19, enrolled during active disease. Both conserved end residues are part of each CDR3. D genes are given only for firm matches. A row's size may be missing; if present it is once, few, many or a size class.

J | V | size | D | DNA | CDR3
TRBJ2-7 | TRBV10-3 | - | TRBD2 | TGTGCCATCAGTGAGGGGACTAGCGGCGAGCGGTACGAGCAGTACTTC | CAISEGTSGERYEQYF
TRBJ2-5 | TRBV27 | - | TRBD2 | TGTGCCAGCAGTTTAGGCCAAGCGGGGCCCCAAGAGACCCAGTACTTC | CASSLGQAGPQETQYF
TRBJ1-6 | TRBV5-1 | - | TRBD1 | TGCGCCAGCAGCCCGGACAGGGTGGATAATTCACCCCTCCACTTT | CASSPDRVDNSPLHF
TRBJ1-6 | TRBV5-4 | - | - | TGTGCCAGCAGCTTTGACAGACGAAATTCACCCCTCCACTTT | CASSFDRRNSPLHF
TRBJ2-7 | TRBV5-6 | - | TRBD2 | TGTGCCAGCAGCTTGTATGGCGGGAGTCCCTACGAGCAGTACTTC | CASSLYGGSPYEQYF
TRBJ2-7 | TRBV7-2 | - | TRBD1 | TGTGCCAGCAGCTTTGACGGGACAGGCACCTACGAGCAGTACTTC | CASSFDGTGTYEQYF
TRBJ2-7 | TRBV11-2 | once | TRBD2 | TGTGCCAGCAGCTTAGTCGCGGGACTAGCGGTCTACGAGCAGTACTTC | CASSLVAGLAVYEQYF
TRBJ2-5 | TRBV19 | - | TRBD2 | TGTGCCAGTAGTCTCGGGACTAGAGTTTGGGAGACCCAGTACTTC | CASSLGTRVWETQYF
TRBJ2-3 | TRBV19 | - | TRBD2 | TGTGCCAGTAGGCGGGAGGAGACAGATACGCAGTATTTT | CASRREETDTQYF
TRBJ2-3 | TRBV27 | - | - | TGTGCCAGCAGCCTTCTAGGAACGACAGATACGCAGTATTTT | CASSLLGTTDTQYF
TRBJ2-1 | TRBV27 | - | - | TGTGCCAGCAGTTTACAGCGTCTCTCCTACAATGAGCAGTTCTTC | CASSLQRLSYNEQFF
TRBJ2-6 | TRBV5-4 | - | TRBD1 | TGTGCCAGCAGCTCCGGACAGGGGGACTCTGGGGCCAACGTCCTGACTTTC | CASSSGQGDSGANVLTF
TRBJ2-7 | TRBV7-9 | few | TRBD1 | TGTGCCAGCAGAGGCGGGACAGGGACGTTCCACGAGCAGTACTTC | CASRGGTGTFHEQYF
TRBJ1-3 | TRBV5-1 | - | - | TGCGCCAGCAGCTTGTCGTCCACAGCCAGCTCTGGAAACACCATATATTTT | CASSLSSTASSGNTIYF
TRBJ1-2 | TRBV4-1 | - | - | TGCGCCAGCAGCCACCTCTCAGAAACCAGCTACACCTTC | CASSHLSETSYTF
TRBJ1-2 | TRBV30 | - | - | TGTGCCTGGAGTGTACAGTTAGGCTACACCTTC | CAWSVQLGYTF
TRBJ2-1 | TRBV7-4 | - | - | TGTGCCAGCAGCTTACAGGCCGGTCGTCTCTTC | CASSLQAGRLF
TRBJ2-5 | TRBV7-7 | - | - | TGTGCTAGCAGCTTCCATAGTACTAACAAAGAGACCCAGTACTTC | CASSFHSTNKETQYF
TRBJ1-3 | TRBV7-8 | - | - | TGTGCCAGCAGCTTAGAGGCCGGGAGGGCGCGCTCTGGAAACACCATATATTTT | CASSLEAGRARSGNTIYF
TRBJ1-2 | TRBV5-1 | - | TRBD1 | TGCGCCAGCAGCTTGGAGGGACAGGGCGGTGGCTACACCTTC | CASSLEGQGGGYTF
TRBJ2-1 | TRBV24-1 | - | TRBD1 | TGTGCCACCAGTGATTCCACAGGGGGCTCCTACAATGAGCAGTTCTTC | CATSDSTGGSYNEQFF
TRBJ1-1 | TRBV24-1 | - | TRBD1 | TGTGCCACCACACCAGGGGGCGCATCAGACACTGAAGCTTTCTTT | CATTPGGASDTEAFF
TRBJ1-6 | TRBV18 | - | - | TGTGCCAGCTCACCGGGACGGGGGAGTCACCCCCTCCACTTT | CASSPGRGSHPLHF
TRBJ1-2 | TRBV28 | - | - | TGTGCCACCAAAGGCGGGGCCTATGACTACACCTTC | CATKGGAYDYTF
TRBJ2-7 | TRBV7-2 | - | - | TGTGCCAGCAGCCTGGGACTCCTTGCCTACGAGCAGTACTTC | CASSLGLLAYEQYF
TRBJ2-2 | TRBV6-5 | - | - | TGTGCCAGCAGTTACGAGGTTAACACCGGGGAGCTGTTTTTT | CASSYEVNTGELFF
TRBJ2-7 | TRBV25-1 | - | TRBD2 | TGTGCCAGCAGTGAATGGGGCAGCGGGGAAGGCGAGCAGTACTTC | CASSEWGSGEGEQYF
TRBJ2-5 | TRBV2 | - | - | TGTGCCAGCATCAGCGGTCGCTACGAGACCCAGTACTTC | CASISGRYETQYF
TRBJ2-5 | TRBV2 | - | - | TGTGCCAGCATTCCTTTTGGGACTCGTCAAGAGACCCAGTACTTC | CASIPFGTRQETQYF
TRBJ2-5 | TRBV4-1 | - | TRBD2 | TGCGCCAGCAGCCCCAGCGGGAGTGGGGAGACCCAGTACTTC | CASSPSGSGETQYF
TRBJ2-1 | TRBV7-8 | - | TRBD2 | TGTGCCAGCAGCTGGGCTAGCGGGAGGGCCTACAATGAGCAGTTCTTC | CASSWASGRAYNEQFF
TRBJ2-7 | TRBV6-5 | - | - | TGTGCCAGCAAGATACAGGTCATGAGCTCCTACGAGCAGTACTTC | CASKIQVMSSYEQYF
TRBJ2-7 | TRBV2 | once | - | TGTGCCAGCAGTGACCCGGACGAGCAGTACTTC | CASSDPDEQYF
TRBJ2-1 | TRBV7-6 | - | TRBD2 | TGTGCCAGCAGCTTAGCGAGCGGGGATTCCTACAATGAGCAGTTCTTC | CASSLASGDSYNEQFF
TRBJ2-7 | TRBV12-3/TRBV12-4 | - | - | TGTGCCAGCAGTTCCACAGGATACGAGCAGTACTTC | CASSSTGYEQYF
TRBJ1-2 | TRBV6-1 | once | - | TGTGCCAGCAGTGAATCGAGGGCTCGAACTAACTATGGCTACACCTTC | CASSESRARTNYGYTF
TRBJ2-3 | TRBV7-3 | - | - | TGTGCCAGCAGCTCGGGCAGGGGCCGTAGCACAGATACGCAGTATTTT | CASSSGRGRSTDTQYF